This T cell receptor (beta chain) was obtained from a study of shared T cell receptors in the human thymus. Produced via immunoSEQ multiplex PCR; TCRdb's table is partial and in-frame only. There are about 540,000 clones in the sample; approximately 78% occur only once, and about 0.014% lies in the top ten. Looked up from germline, CDR1 is SGHDT and CDR2 is YYEEEE. The CDR3 has 12 amino acids. The V end lost 0 bases, the J end lost 8 bases, and 8 bases lay between the germline ends. In addition, the sample was reused for a study of human thymus T cells. From that report: Immunologically healthy infants in Finland undergoing congenital heart defect surgery were the donors. It was from resections taken during corrective heart surgery that the thymus tissue came. Thymic TCR repertoires of unrelated people reportedly overlapped highly.

The sequence derives from a boy in the first two years of life with a congenital heart defect. Sequencing input: thymocytes. The chain links TRBV5-6 to TRBJ1-2; possible D gene TRBD1, 6 bases. CDR3 region: CASSLGGRGYTF. The CDR3 DNA sequence: TGTGCCAGCAGCTTGGGGGGGCGAGGCTACACCTTC.